The 21 T cell receptor beta chains below come from one sample, sequenced in a study of blood T cell repertoires in COVID-19. Method: immunoSEQ multiplex PCR; TCRdb's copy keeps in-frame clones and lacks some. Here the sample spans around 260,000 clones, about 88% being singletons. Sequencing was performed on peripheral blood. These receptors all come from a woman in her fifties or sixties with COVID-19, enrolled during active disease.

This chain connects TRBV7-9 to TRBJ1-4; TRBD1 matches at 8 bases. CDR1 SEHNR and CDR2 FQNEAQ come from the germline V gene (reference sequence). The CDR3 length is 15 residues. Trimming took 5 bases from V and 6 from J; bases not matched to a gene: 8. The CDR3 region has the DNA TGTGCCAGCAGCCCCAGGACAGGGACGGATGAAAAACTGTTTTTT. This translates into CASSPRTGTDEKLFF. Complete variable domain (other parts from reference TRBV7-9 and TRBJ1-4): DTGVSQNPRHKITKRGQNVTFRCDPISEHNRLYWYRQTLGQGPEFLTYFQNEAQLEKSRLLSDRFSAERPKGSFSTLEIQRTEQGDSAMYLCASSPRTGTDEKLFFGSGTQLSVL.

This clone came up once. The chain has TRBV5-4 and TRBJ2-1; 11 positions agree with TRBD2. V lost 4 bases and J lost 7; bases outside the gene matches: 19. Per germline, CDR1 SGHNT and CDR2 YYREEE (reference sequence). The CDR3 length is 19 residues. The CDR3: CASSAPPGLAEESRNEQFF. CDR3 nucleotide sequence: TGTGCCAGCAGCGCCCCTCCGGGACTAGCGGAGGAGTCTCGGAATGAGCAGTTCTTC. The full variable domain, in which reference TRBV5-4 and TRBJ2-1 provide the parts outside the CDR3, is ETGVTQSPTHLIKTRGQQVTLRCSSQSGHNTVSWYQQALGQGPQFIFQYYREEENGRGNFPPRFSGLQFPNYSSELNVNALELDDSALYLCASSAPPGLAEESRNEQFFGPGTRLTVL.

The chain combines TRBV6-4 with TRBJ2-1, with TRBD2 identical over 11 bases. The germline V gene encodes CDR1 MRHNA and CDR2 SNTAGT. The trim removed 4 bases at V and 9 bases at J, leaving 5 bases unmatched. The CDR3 is 14 residues long. CDR3 region: CASSVLAGGGEQFF. The CDR3 region has the DNA TGTGCCAGCAGTGTTTTAGCGGGAGGGGGTGAGCAGTTCTTC.

This chain connects TRBV19 to TRBJ1-4; D possibly corresponds to TRBD1 (5 bases). The CDR3 runs to 12 residues. Germline CDR1 is LNHDA and CDR2 is SQIVND (reference sequence). V lost 6 bases to trimming and J lost 8 bases, with 10 bases between them. The CDR3 is CASRRTQEKLFF. In DNA form, the CDR3 reads TGTGCCAGTAGGAGGACACAGGAAAAACTGTTTTTT.

The chain is built from TRBV28 and TRBJ2-7; 10 bases are shared with TRBD1. V dropped 6 bases and J dropped 1; count of bases not matched to a gene: 6. From germline, CDR1 is MDHEN and CDR2 SYDVKM. The CDR3 totals 15 residues. CDR3: CASSRGQGVSYEQYF. The DNA for the CDR3 is TGTGCCAGCAGCCGAGGACAGGGGGTTTCCTACGAGCAGTACTTC.

The chain recombines TRBV7-6 with TRBJ2-2; 10 nucleotides match TRBD1. CDR1 and CDR2 from the germline V gene are SGHVS and FNYEAQ. The CDR3 loop spans 18 amino acids. V lost 1 base to trimming and J lost 6 bases; unmatched junction nucleotides: 11. The DNA for the CDR3 is TGTGCCAGCAGCTTAGTTCCGGCCGGACAGGGGGTGGCCGGGGAGCTGTTTTTT. Translation: CASSLVPAGQGVAGELFF.

The chain has TRBV3-1 (or the pseudogene TRBV3-2) and TRBJ2-6; D is perhaps TRBD1 (6 bases). Germline V gene data show CDR1 as LGHDT and CDR2 as YNNKEL (reference sequence). CDR3 length equals 17 residues. Trimming took off 4 bases at V and 0 bases at J, with 13 bases between the two ends. The CDR3 DNA is TGTGCCAGCAGCCTCCTGGCAGGGGCCTCTGGGGCCAACGTCCTGACTTTC. Encoded protein: CASSLLAGASGANVLTF.

V is TRBV5-1 and J is TRBJ1-1; D remains ambiguous. Germline V lookup: CDR1 SGHRS, CDR2 YFSETQ. The CDR3 runs to 14 residues. V was shortened by 4 bases and J by 0 bases, with 10 bases between the two germline ends. CDR3: CASSVGLVNTEAFF. The CDR3 nucleotides are TGCGCCAGCAGCGTTGGACTTGTGAACACTGAAGCTTTCTTT.

The V and J genes are TRBV6-2 or TRBV6-3 and TRBJ1-2; D remains ambiguous. This CDR3 comprises 14 residues. Germline V lookup: CDR1 MNHEY, CDR2 SVGEGT. Between the trimmed V and J ends, which lost 7 bases and 5 bases, there was a span of 17 bases. CDR3 in amino acids: CASTPPRRGYGYTF. For the CDR3, the DNA is TGTGCCAGCACCCCGCCGAGGCGGGGTTATGGCTACACCTTC.

The chain has TRBV7-2 and TRBJ1-1; D is uncertain. The CDR3 consists of 13 residues. V lost 7 bases, J lost 2 bases, and 11 bases lay in between. Germline CDR1 reads SGHTA; CDR2 reads FQGNSA. The DNA of the CDR3 is TGTGCCAGCAAACCCCCGGTTAACACTGAAGCTTTCTTT. Residues: CASKPPVNTEAFF.

This chain connects TRBV15 to TRBJ1-3, with D uncertain. CDR3 length: 15 amino acids. The germline V gene encodes CDR1 LNHNV and CDR2 YYDKDF (reference sequence). V lost 5 bases to trimming and J lost 4 bases, with 15 bases between them. For the CDR3, the DNA is TGTGCCACCAGCTTGTACGCGGATAGGGGAAACACCATATATTTT. Protein: CATSLYADRGNTIYF.

The rearrangement joins TRBV3-1 (or the pseudogene TRBV3-2) to TRBJ2-7; 7 bases fit TRBD1. This CDR3 region has 14 residues. Unmatched junction bases numbered 9, after V lost 4 bases and J lost 6 bases. Germline CDR1 is LGHDT and CDR2 is YNNKEL (reference sequence). The CDR3 region has the DNA TGTGCCAGCAGCCCCGGGACAGCCGTCTCCGAGCAGTACTTC. It codes for CASSPGTAVSEQYF.

CDR3: CASTHPGQQYQETQYF. CDR3 nucleotide sequence: TGTGCCAGCACACATCCGGGACAACAATACCAAGAGACCCAGTACTTC. The V gene is TRBV27, the J gene TRBJ2-5, with TRBD1 as a possible D gene (6 bases). Trimming took 7 bases from V and 0 from J, leaving 18 bases between them. Germline values: CDR1 MNHEY, CDR2 SMNVEV (reference sequence). CDR3 length: 16 amino acids.

V and J are TRBV6-4 and TRBJ1-1, with D perhaps matching TRBD1 (5 bases). There are 12 residues in the CDR3. Germline CDR1 MRHNA, CDR2 SNTAGT. V gave up 3 bases and J gave up 3 bases, with 5 bases separating them. The CDR3: CASSETDTEAFF. CDR3 nucleotides: TGTGCCAGCAGTGAGACAGACACTGAAGCTTTCTTT.

The chain employs TRBV7-3 and TRBJ2-3; tentative D call: TRBD2 (6 bases). The CDR3 has 15 residues. From germline, CDR1 is SGHTA and CDR2 FQGTGA. V lost 3 bases and J 0 bases, leaving 10 bases between the germline ends. CDR3 sequence: CASSLSGVSTDTQYF. The CDR3 DNA sequence: TGTGCCAGCAGCTTGTCGGGGGTTAGCACAGATACGCAGTATTTT.

This chain links TRBV3-1 (or the pseudogene TRBV3-2) with TRBJ1-2, with a tentative D call TRBD1 (5 bases). Trimming removed 4 bases from V and 2 bases from J, with 14 bases in between. Germline CDR1 is LGHDT and CDR2 is YNNKEL (reference sequence). CDR3 length: 15 amino acids. This chain's CDR3 is CASSLLGQANYGYTF. The CDR3 nucleotides are TGTGCCAGCAGCCTGTTGGGGCAGGCCAACTATGGCTACACCTTC.

V is TRBV7-8 and J is TRBJ2-7; D possibly corresponds to TRBD2 (6 bases). CDR3 length: 12 amino acids. Germline V gene data show CDR1 as SGHVS and CDR2 as FQNEAQ. Deletions cut 5 bases from V and 4 bases from J, with 9 bases between. CDR3 DNA sequence: TGTGCCAGCAGCCGGCGGGGTTACGAGCAGTACTTC. Protein: CASSRRGYEQYF.

The chain uses TRBV7-3 and TRBJ2-1; 9 bases are a match to TRBD1. Germline CDR1 is SGHTA and CDR2 is FQGTGA. The CDR3 has 16 residues. After removal of 1 base from V and 7 bases from J, the junction contained 8 bases not matched to a gene. This CDR3 is CASSLSTTGGYNEQFF. The CDR3 coding sequence is TGTGCCAGCAGCTTAAGCACGACAGGGGGATATAATGAGCAGTTCTTC.

CDR3 bases: TGTGCCAGCAGCGTAGGGGGAGATGCCTACGAGCAGTACTTC. The encoded protein is CASSVGGDAYEQYF. The rearrangement uses TRBV9 and TRBJ2-7; the D gene is possibly TRBD2 (5 bases). The CDR3 loop spans 14 amino acids. Germline CDR1 reads SGDLS; CDR2 reads YYNGEE. Trimming stripped 0 bases from V and 2 bases from J, with 9 bases between.

This rearrangement joins TRBV6-5 to TRBJ2-1; D unresolved. Germline V gene data show CDR1 as MNHEY and CDR2 as SVGAGI. The V end lost 7 bases, the J end lost 0 bases, and 13 bases lay between the germline ends. There are 15 residues in the CDR3. The CDR3 DNA is TGTGCCAGCAACGCCGACCGGAGCTCCTACAATGAGCAGTTCTTC. It yields the protein CASNADRSSYNEQFF.

The chain carries TRBV4-2 and TRBJ2-5; 14 bases are a match to TRBD2. Per the germline V gene, CDR1 is LGHNA and CDR2 is YNFKEQ. The CDR3 loop spans 19 amino acids. Trimming at V came to 0 bases and at J to 7 bases, leaving 13 bases not matched to a gene. The CDR3 region has the DNA TGTGCCAGCAGCCAAGATCTGGGGACTAGCGGGAGCCCTCAGGGGACCCAGTACTTC. It specifies CASSQDLGTSGSPQGTQYF.